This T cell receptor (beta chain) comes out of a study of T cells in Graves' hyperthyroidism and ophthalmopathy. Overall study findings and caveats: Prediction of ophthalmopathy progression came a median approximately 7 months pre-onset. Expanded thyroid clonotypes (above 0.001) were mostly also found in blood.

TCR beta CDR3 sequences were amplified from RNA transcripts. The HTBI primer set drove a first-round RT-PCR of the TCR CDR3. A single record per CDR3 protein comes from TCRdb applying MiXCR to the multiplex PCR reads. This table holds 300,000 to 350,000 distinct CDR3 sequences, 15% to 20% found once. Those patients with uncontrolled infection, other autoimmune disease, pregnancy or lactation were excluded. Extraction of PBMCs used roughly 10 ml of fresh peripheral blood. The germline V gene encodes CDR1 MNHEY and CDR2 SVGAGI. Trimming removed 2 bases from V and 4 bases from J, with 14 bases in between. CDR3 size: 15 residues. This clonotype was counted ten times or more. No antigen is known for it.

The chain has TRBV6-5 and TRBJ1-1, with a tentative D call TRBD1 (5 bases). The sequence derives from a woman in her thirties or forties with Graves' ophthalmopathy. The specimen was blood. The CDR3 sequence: CASSYRARDGTEAFF. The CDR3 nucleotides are TGTGCCAGCAGTTACAGGGCCAGGGACGGCACTGAAGCTTTCTTT.